This is a list of T cell receptor beta chains from one sample in a study of radiation and T cells in renal cell carcinoma. Sequenced by immunoSEQ multiplex PCR; TCRdb stores in-frame clones only, minus some. This sample yields 15,000 to 20,000 clones, of which around 55% are seen a single time; about an eighth belongs to the top ten. The material sequenced was tumor tissue, taken from a patient whose treatment included radiotherapy and nephrectomy. The source is a middle-aged man with renal cell carcinoma. CDR3s leave out the opening cysteine and the closing phenylalanine or tryptophan.

>TRBJ2-5|TRBV10-2
ASSGTSGIFNPKTQY
>TRBJ1-1|TRBV5-4
ASSHRTGKNTEAF
>TRBJ1-3|TRBV6-6
ASGTQYSSGNTIY
>TRBJ1-3|TRBV9
ASSQTGLTLPGNTIY
>TRBJ2-3|TRBV27
ASSLEGGPYGDTQY
>TRBJ2-1|TRBV7-9
ASSSEWVYNEQF
>TRBJ1-1|TRBV7-9
ASSLGRVENTEAF
>TRBJ2-2|TRBV27
ASSLGGLAGELF
>TRBJ1-1|TRBV28
ASSPNNLQGGQAF
>TRBJ2-5|TRBV5-4
ASSTPGLSAQY
>TRBJ1-4|TRBV30
AHSKDRSPTNEKLF
>TRBJ1-2|TRBV4-3
ASSQVLVGIGYGYT
>TRBJ1-5|TRBV19
ASRDSNQPQH
>TRBJ2-2|TRBV10-3
AISESTRTAGTGELF
>TRBJ1-1|TRBV2
ASRAYTGTGNTEAF
>TRBJ1-1|TRBV5-3
ASSPPGRTDEAF
>TRBJ2-7|TRBV2
ASSDAVSYEQY
>TRBJ2-7|TRBV7-2
ASSLRDTGAYEQY
>TRBJ2-3|TRBV7-8
ASSGQGSTDTQY
>TRBJ1-1|TRBV6-5
ASSARTGGTEAF
>TRBJ2-7|TRBV19
ASKSFVGPYEQY
>TRBJ2-5|TRBV5-8
ASSNPGGAEETQY
>TRBJ2-1|TRBV7-3
ASSVTSVGEQF
>TRBJ2-6|TRBV7-3
ASSLEGNFGANVLT
>TRBJ2-7|TRBV5-1
ASSPAGRASSYEQY
>TRBJ1-1|TRBV5-4
ASSLNRGLGTEAF
>TRBJ2-1|TRBV5-1
ASSLGPSSYNEQF
>TRBJ2-7|TRBV5-8
ASSYPGQGRVQY
>TRBJ2-1|TRBV4-2
ASSPEQTQPGGYNEQF
>TRBJ1-2|TRBV2
ASMRGQGGYGYT
>TRBJ2-5|TRBV5-1
ASIPGGGGQETQY
>TRBJ1-2|TRBV19
ASSTQEGPYT
>TRBJ2-3|TRBV6-1
ASSERGGLSTDTQY
>TRBJ2-3|TRBV18
ASSPLQVGTDTQY
>TRBJ2-4|TRBV4-1
ASSQGWGTGDIQY
>TRBJ2-7|TRBV6-5
ASSYLGSGGVYEQY
>TRBJ2-7|TRBV7-9
ASSQSVSFRPYEQY
>TRBJ2-3|TRBV2
ASSATNRVDTDTQY
>TRBJ1-3|TRBV28
ASTSDDPSGNTIY
>TRBJ1-2|TRBV6-6
ASIQGRYGYT
>TRBJ2-7|TRBV10-3
AISDSNYEQY
>TRBJ1-5|TRBV28
ASSFRGFNQPQH
>TRBJ1-2|TRBV5-5
ASSSQGNYGYT
>TRBJ1-1|TRBV6-5
ASSYLNLNTEAF
>TRBJ2-7|TRBV18
ASSLGGQASYEQY
>TRBJ1-2|TRBV14
ASSATQGGYGYT
>TRBJ2-3|TRBV2
ASSDERSAQY
>TRBJ1-2|TRBV6-6
ASSMDRSNGYT
>TRBJ1-5|TRBV2
ASSVQSNQPQH
>TRBJ1-6|TRBV7-3
ASSEQGGFYNSPLH
>TRBJ1-2|TRBV9
ASGRTTGYT
>TRBJ2-5|TRBV7-8
ASSSGNQETQY
>TRBJ1-2|TRBV6-5
ASSWDRESAYYGYT
>TRBJ2-7|TRBV5-4
ASSRGGTGIYEQY
>TRBJ2-7|TRBV9
ASSVQGSSSYEQY